This section outlines one TCR beta chain sequence together with its context. This sample was taken from a study of T cell changes during pregnancy in multiple sclerosis. CDR1 is MGHRA and CDR2 is YSYEKL in the germline V gene. Between the trimmed V and J ends, which lost 6 bases and 3 bases, there was a span of 20 bases. The CDR3 spans 16 residues. The table came from immunoSEQ multiplex PCR; TCRdb's copy has only in-frame clones and leaves some out. The sample carries around 38,000 clones, over 90% recorded once. This TCR was recovered from a female donor in good health, enrolled as a control in a pregnancy study. This sequence joins TRBV4-1 and TRBJ1-2; D uncertain. Sequencing used CD4+ T cells from peripheral blood mononuclear cells, obtained in the third trimester of pregnancy. CDR3: CASRQLHFPEDYGYTF. CDR3 DNA sequence: TGCGCCAGCAGGCAGCTTCACTTCCCCGAGGACTATGGCTACACCTTC.